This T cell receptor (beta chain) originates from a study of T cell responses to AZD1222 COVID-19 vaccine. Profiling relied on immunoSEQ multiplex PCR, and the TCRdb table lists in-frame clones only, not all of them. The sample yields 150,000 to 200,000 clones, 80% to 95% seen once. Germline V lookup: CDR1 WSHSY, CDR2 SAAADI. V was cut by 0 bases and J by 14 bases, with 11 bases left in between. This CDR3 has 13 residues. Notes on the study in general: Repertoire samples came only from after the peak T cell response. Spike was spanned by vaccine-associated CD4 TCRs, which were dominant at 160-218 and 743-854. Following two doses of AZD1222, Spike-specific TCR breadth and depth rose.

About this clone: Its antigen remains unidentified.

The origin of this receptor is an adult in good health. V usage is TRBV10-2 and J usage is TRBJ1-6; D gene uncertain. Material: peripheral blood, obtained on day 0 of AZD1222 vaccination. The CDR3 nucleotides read TGCGCCAGCAGTGAGTCGGAGGGTATCACCCTCCACTTT. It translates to CASSESEGITLHF.